Each of the 12 T cell receptor beta chains below was sequenced from the same sample in a study of lung T cells in sarcoidosis with Löfgren's syndrome. TCRdb called the reads again in MiXCR, with one record for every CDR3 protein. The profile shows 60,000 to 65,000 distinct CDR3 sequences, 21% of them singletons. Input material: CD4+ T cells from PBMCs. These receptors were collected from a human donor with sarcoidosis (Löfgren's syndrome or another form), or a control subject (not recorded which).

Remarks on this clonotype: Since a much larger clone is just one base distant, this may be a read error. The gene calls are TRBV20-1 and TRBJ1-1; D gene uncertain. Trimming left V 1 base short and J 1 base short, with 10 bases between. The CDR3 runs to 14 residues. Per the germline V gene, CDR1 is DFQATT and CDR2 is SNEGSKA (reference sequence). The CDR3, as DNA: TGCAGTGCTAGAGTAAAAACGGGGAACACTGAAGCTTTCTTT. Residues: CSARVKTGNTEAFF.

This CDR3 reads CASSSGQPRGTDTQYF. The CDR3 coding sequence is TGCGCCAGCAGCTCCGGACAGCCAAGAGGCACAGATACGCAGTATTTT. The gene calls are TRBV5-1 and TRBJ2-3, with D maybe TRBD1 (6 bases). The length of the CDR3 is 16 residues. The V end lost 3 bases, the J end lost 1 base, and 15 bases lay between the germline ends. Germline assignment: CDR1 SGHRS and CDR2 YFSETQ.

There are many counts of this clonotype. The chain joins TRBV20-1 to TRBJ2-1, with a weak D call TRBD1 (5 bases). This CDR3 spans 14 amino acids. Germline V gene lookup returns CDR1 DFQATT and CDR2 SNEGSKA (reference sequence). Trimming removed 5 bases at V and 5 bases at J, with 16 bases between. The CDR3 sequence: CSASQGFEDNEQFF. Written as DNA, the CDR3 is TGCAGTGCTTCCCAGGGTTTTGAAGACAATGAGCAGTTCTTC.

This clonotype has just one count. CDR3: CATRTSGTSGARYF. Written as DNA, the CDR3 is TGTGCCACCCGGACTAGCGGGACCTCCGGGGCGCGGTATTTT. The V and J genes are TRBV28 and TRBJ2-3; 12 nucleotides align to TRBD2. The ends lost 10 bases at V and 14 bases at J; junction bases unmatched: 16. The CDR3 is made up of 14 amino acids. Per germline, CDR1 MDHEN and CDR2 SYDVKM. Complete variable domain (other parts from reference TRBV28 and TRBJ2-3): DVKVTQSSRYLVKRTGEKVFLECVQDMDHENMFWYRQDPGLGLRLIYFSYDVKMKEKGDIPEGYSVSREKKERFSLILESASTNQTSMYLCATRTSGTSGARYFGPGTRLTVL.

This clonotype turned up a few times. Just one base apart from a much larger clone, this may be a read error. The chain carries TRBV20-1 and TRBJ2-3; possibly TRBD1 or TRBD2 for D (5 bases each). This CDR3 is 16 amino acids long. CDR1 DFQATT and CDR2 SNEGSKA come from the germline V gene (reference sequence). The germline V and J ends were trimmed by 6 bases and 4 bases, with 23 bases remaining between them. The CDR3 spells CSAPDSGPSRADTQYF. The CDR3 DNA reads as TGCAGTGCGCCGGATTCGGGACCATCCCGGGCAGATACGCAGTATTTT.

This clonotype occurred many times. V is TRBV10-3 and J is TRBJ2-5, with 7 bases lining up with TRBD2. The CDR3 totals 15 residues. CDR1 ENHRY and CDR2 SYGVKD come from the germline V gene. J gave up 4 bases and V 4 bases, and 9 bases lay outside the gene matches. CDR3: CAISAQAGSPETQYF. The DNA for the CDR3 is TGTGCCATCAGTGCCCAAGCGGGGTCACCAGAGACCCAGTACTTC.

This clonotype showed up many times. The CDR3 sequence is CSALHSLGTPTYEQYF. In DNA form, the CDR3 reads TGCAGTGCTCTTCACTCCCTCGGGACACCAACCTACGAGCAGTACTTC. The chain carries TRBV20-1 and TRBJ2-7; maybe TRBD1 (6 bases). This CDR3 spans 16 amino acids. Per the germline V gene, CDR1 is DFQATT and CDR2 is SNEGSKA (reference sequence). With 5 bases removed from V and 2 bases from J, the gap between germline ends came to 22 bases.

The chain recombines TRBV11-3 with TRBJ2-1, with 9 bases fitting TRBD2. The germline V gene has CDR1 SGHNT and CDR2 YENEEA. CDR3 size: 17 residues. The V and J ends lost 1 base and 1 base, in that order; junction bases with no gene match: 5. The CDR3 region is CASSLGGGRGSYNEQFF. Written as DNA, the CDR3 is TGTGCCAGCAGCTTAGGCGGCGGGAGGGGGTCCTACAATGAGCAGTTCTTC.

J is TRBJ2-3 and V is TRBV12-3 or TRBV12-4; 7 nucleotides match TRBD2. The CDR3 is made up of 16 amino acids. V shed 3 bases, J shed 3 bases, and the junction held 9 bases outside the gene matches. DNA of the CDR3: TGTGCCAGCAGTTTCGGGACTACTGAAACGACAGATACGCAGTATTTT. Amino acid sequence: CASSFGTTETTDTQYF.

This clonotype was counted at least ten times. This rearrangement joins TRBV6-1 to TRBJ2-1; tentatively, D is TRBD2 (6 bases). V gave up 2 bases and J gave up 7 bases, with 12 bases separating them. The CDR3 runs to 14 residues. Germline lookup yields CDR1 MNHNS and CDR2 SASEGT. CDR3 nucleotides: TGTGCCAGCAGTGAACCGGGGGTGAGGAATGAGCAGTTCTTC. Its protein product is CASSEPGVRNEQFF.

In its sample, this clonotype was seen many times. The chain joins TRBV15 to TRBJ2-3; D is unclear. Between the trimmed V and J ends, which lost 3 bases and 1 base, there was a span of 8 bases. CDR1 is LNHNV and CDR2 is YYDKDF in the germline V gene (reference sequence). The CDR3 has 14 residues. CDR3 in amino acids: CATSSPSRTDTQYF. CDR3 DNA: TGTGCCACCAGCAGTCCCAGTCGCACAGATACGCAGTATTTT. Based on the CDR3 plus reference TRBV15 and TRBJ2-3, the full variable domain is DAMVIQNPRYQVTQFGKPVTLSCSQTLNHNVMYWYQQKSSQAPKLLFHYYDKDFNNEADTPDNFQSRRPNTSFCFLDIRSPGLGDTAMYLCATSSPSRTDTQYFGPGTRLTVL.

Note on this clonotype: A much larger clonotype is one base distant, so this may be a read error. This chain uses TRBV24-1 with TRBJ2-3; the D is unclear. This CDR3 has 12 residues. V gave up 1 base and J gave up 8 bases, with 6 bases separating them. From germline, CDR1 is KGHDR and CDR2 SFDVKD. The CDR3 region has the DNA TGTGCCACCAGTGATTTTTCGGGTACGCAGTATTTT. Protein product: CATSDFSGTQYF.